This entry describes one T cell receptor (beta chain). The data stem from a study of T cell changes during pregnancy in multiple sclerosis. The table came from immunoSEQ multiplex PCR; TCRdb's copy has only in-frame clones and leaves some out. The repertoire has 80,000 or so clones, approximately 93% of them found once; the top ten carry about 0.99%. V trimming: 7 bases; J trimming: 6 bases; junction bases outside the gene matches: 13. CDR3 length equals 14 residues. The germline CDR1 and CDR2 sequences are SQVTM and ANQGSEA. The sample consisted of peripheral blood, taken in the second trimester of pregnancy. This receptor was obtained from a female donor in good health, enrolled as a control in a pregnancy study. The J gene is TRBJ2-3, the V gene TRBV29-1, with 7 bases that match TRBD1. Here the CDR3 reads CSAGQASRGDTQYF. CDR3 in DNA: TGCAGCGCCGGACAGGCCTCGAGGGGGGATACGCAGTATTTT.